These 29 T cell receptor beta chains came from one sample sequenced in a study of blood T cells in healthy people across ages. For the second PCR, which ran for about 6 to 11 cycles, a sample-barcoded 5' primer and a J-beta primer mix were used. TCRdb independently ran MiXCR on the 5' RACE reads; one entry per CDR3 protein. This table holds 1.8 million or so distinct CDR3 sequences, about two fifths found once. The specimen was blood. The source is a human donor in good health.

This clonotype was seen a handful of times. This chain joins TRBV20-1 and TRBJ1-4; 8 bases agree with TRBD1. The V gene end was trimmed by 3 bases and the J gene end by 6 bases; junction bases not matched to a gene: 6. The CDR3 length is 14 residues. Germline lookup yields CDR1 DFQATT and CDR2 SNEGSKA (reference sequence). In DNA, the CDR3 is TGCAGTGCTAGGGGGCAGGGGGCCTATGAAAAACTGTTTTTT. It translates to CSARGQGAYEKLFF.

A few counts support this clonotype. The chain couples TRBV6-6 to TRBJ1-1; D possibly corresponds to TRBD1 (5 bases). The CDR3 runs 12 residues. CDR1 and CDR2 from the germline V gene are MNHNY and SVGAGI (reference sequence). Trimming removed 6 bases from V and 5 bases from J, with 10 bases in between. CDR3 DNA sequence: TGTGCCAGCAGAGGGGCTCCAACTGAAGCTTTCTTT. It yields the protein CASRGAPTEAFF.

The chain uses TRBV6-6 and TRBJ1-6, with TRBD1 matching over 7 bases. This CDR3 has 14 residues. Germline assignment: CDR1 MNHNY and CDR2 SVGAGI (reference sequence). The ends lost 5 bases at V and 16 bases at J; junction bases unmatched: 14. CDR3 DNA sequence: TGTGCCAGCAGTGATTTGATCGGGACAGTTGAACTCCACTTT. This gives the protein CASSDLIGTVELHF.

The chain couples TRBV6-2 or TRBV6-3 to TRBJ1-2; TRBD1 might be the D (6 bases). Germline V gene data show CDR1 as MNHEY and CDR2 as SVGEGT. Trimming stripped 7 bases from V and 2 bases from J, with 11 bases between. The length of the CDR3 is 13 residues. CDR3 in amino acids: CASIETGNYGYTF. The CDR3 DNA follows: TGTGCCAGCATTGAAACAGGGAACTATGGCTACACCTTC.

The chain joins TRBV29-1 to TRBJ2-5; D uncertain. V was clipped by 4 bases and J by 6 bases, with 9 bases between them. Germline V CDR1 and CDR2: SQVTM, ANQGSEA. The CDR3 runs to 11 residues. CDR3 nucleotides: TGCAGCGTTGGAGATGAACAGACCCAGTACTTC. Translated: CSVGDEQTQYF.

In this sample, this clonotype turned up a few times. The gene calls are TRBV12-3 or TRBV12-4 and TRBJ2-7; D call uncertain. The CDR3 has 14 amino acids. V gave up 3 bases and J gave up 4 bases, with 13 bases separating them. The CDR3 DNA follows: TGTGCCAGCAGTTTGATGGGAACCTCGTACGAGCAGTACTTC. Translating it yields CASSLMGTSYEQYF.

This rearrangement joins TRBV6-2 or TRBV6-3 to TRBJ2-3; D perhaps matches TRBD2 (5 bases). This CDR3 is 14 amino acids long. V gave up 4 bases and J gave up 6 bases, with 14 bases separating them. Germline V CDR1 and CDR2: MNHEY, SVGEGT. The CDR3 here is CASSWGSEGDTQYF. The CDR3 DNA is TGTGCCAGCAGTTGGGGTAGCGAAGGTGATACGCAGTATTTT.

The CDR3: CASSLVGGGKSNQPQHF. Written as DNA, the CDR3 is TGTGCCAGCAGCTTAGTAGGTGGAGGGAAAAGCAATCAGCCCCAGCATTTT. The genes are TRBV7-9 and TRBJ1-5; D is ambiguous. The V gene's germline CDR1 is SEHNR and CDR2 FQNEAQ (reference sequence). The V end was cut by 1 base, the J end by 1 base, with 14 bases between. CDR3 length: 17 residues.

This chain connects TRBV7-2 to TRBJ2-3; D uncertain. Trimming left V 1 base short and J 2 bases short, with 10 bases between. This CDR3 has 15 residues. The germline V gene encodes CDR1 SGHTA and CDR2 FQGNSA. This CDR3 is CASSLVAFFTDTQYF. CDR3 coding DNA: TGTGCCAGCAGCTTAGTTGCATTTTTCACAGATACGCAGTATTTT.

This clonotype was counted a few times. This chain uses TRBV18 with TRBJ2-5; D might be TRBD2 (5 bases). Per the germline V gene, CDR1 is KGHSH and CDR2 is LQKENI. Between the trimmed V and J ends, which lost 5 bases and 1 base, there was a span of 11 bases. CDR3 length: 14 amino acids. CDR3 sequence (DNA): TGTGCCAGCTCATCTCCAGCGGTCCAAGAGACCCAGTACTTC. Translating it yields CASSSPAVQETQYF.

CDR3 in amino acids: CASITSGSAGVQYF. The DNA of the CDR3 is TGTGCCAGCATCACTTCAGGTTCAGCTGGGGTGCAGTACTTC. The genes are TRBV7-9 and TRBJ2-5; D uncertain. The CDR3 sequence is 14 residues long. V was trimmed by 7 bases and J by 11 bases, leaving 23 bases between them. CDR1 SEHNR and CDR2 FQNEAQ come from the germline V gene (reference sequence).

V is TRBV20-1 and J is TRBJ1-2; the D is unclear. Germline CDR1 reads DFQATT; CDR2 reads SNEGSKA (reference sequence). V lost 5 bases, J lost 4 bases, and 11 bases lay in between. There are 12 residues in the CDR3. The CDR3 protein is CSAGVSTYGYTF. CDR3 in DNA: TGCAGTGCTGGAGTTAGCACCTATGGCTACACCTTC.

This rearrangement joins TRBV5-1 to TRBJ2-7; possibly TRBD2 for D (5 bases). V gave up 0 bases and J gave up 4 bases, with 14 bases separating them. This CDR3 is built from 15 residues. Germline assignment: CDR1 SGHRS and CDR2 YFSETQ. As DNA, the CDR3 is TGCGCCAGCAGCTTGGCCGTCAGCGGTCCTTACGAGCAGTACTTC. Encoded protein: CASSLAVSGPYEQYF. Full variable domain (rest looked up from reference TRBV5-1 and TRBJ2-7): KAGVTQTPRYLIKTRGQQVTLSCSPISGHRSVSWYQQTPGQGLQFLFEYFSETQRNKGNFPGRFSGRQFSNSRSEMNVSTLELGDSALYLCASSLAVSGPYEQYFGPGTRLTVT.

A few counts support this clonotype. The chain recombines TRBV7-8 with TRBJ1-2; 7 bases agree with TRBD1. In germline, CDR1 is SGHVS, CDR2 FQNEAQ. V shed 4 bases and J 3 bases; nucleotides not matched to a gene: 11. CDR3 length: 16 amino acids. The CDR3 nucleotides read TGTGCCAGCAGCTCACAGGGGCCCCGGACGGACTATGGCTACACCTTC. Its translation: CASSSQGPRTDYGYTF.

The CDR3 is CSVELAAGFDEQFF. DNA of the CDR3: TGCAGCGTCGAACTAGCGGCCGGTTTTGATGAGCAGTTCTTC. This rearrangement joins TRBV29-1 to TRBJ2-1; 8 bases fit TRBD2. This CDR3 region has 14 residues. Germline CDR1 SQVTM, CDR2 ANQGSEA. With V trimmed by 6 bases and J by 8 bases, 12 bases remained unmatched.

The rearrangement uses TRBV7-9 and TRBJ1-1; D might be TRBD1 (6 bases). Trimming pared 7 bases from V and 4 bases from J, leaving 19 bases between. CDR1 is SEHNR and CDR2 is FQNEAQ in the germline V gene (reference sequence). CDR3 length: 15 residues. The chain's CDR3 is CASNRGRQAGTEAFF. The CDR3 nucleotides are TGTGCCAGCAATCGGGGGAGACAGGCGGGCACTGAAGCTTTCTTT. The full variable domain, in which reference TRBV7-9 and TRBJ1-1 provide the parts outside the CDR3, is DTGVSQNPRHKITKRGQNVTFRCDPISEHNRLYWYRQTLGQGPEFLTYFQNEAQLEKSRLLSDRFSAERPKGSFSTLEIQRTEQGDSAMYLCASNRGRQAGTEAFFGQGTRLTVV.

The chain couples TRBV20-1 to TRBJ1-4, with D unresolved. From germline, CDR1 is DFQATT and CDR2 SNEGSKA (reference sequence). Trimming stripped 2 bases from V and 7 bases from J, with 20 bases between. The CDR3 spans 16 residues. CDR3: CSARSDQRRWGEKLFF. The CDR3 DNA sequence: TGCAGTGCTAGATCCGATCAGCGCCGGTGGGGTGAAAAACTGTTTTTT.

This chain joins TRBV6-5 and TRBJ2-1; 11 bases agree with TRBD2. This CDR3 has 15 amino acids. V shed 4 bases and J 4 bases; nucleotides not matched to a gene: 3. Germline CDR1 is MNHEY and CDR2 is SVGAGI. CDR3 sequence (DNA): TGTGCCAGCAGTTGGTTAGCGGGGGGGTACAATGAGCAGTTCTTC. Encoded protein: CASSWLAGGYNEQFF.

The table lists this clonotype with a few counts. One end of the junction does not line up with germline, which may come from a read error. The chain recombines TRBV2 with TRBJ2-4; 7 bases match TRBD1. Gene TRBJ2-7 matches the end of the DNA better, so the J call may be wrong. This CDR3 comprises 14 residues. Germline CDR1 SNHLY, CDR2 FYNNEI. CDR3 coding DNA: TGTGCCAGCGGTGAAGAGACAGGGAGCTACGAGCAGTACTTC. Its protein is CASGEETGSYEQYF.

This clonotype was seen a few times. The chain joins TRBV4-1 to TRBJ2-4; tentatively, D is TRBD1 (7 bases). The CDR3 extends over 14 amino acids. Germline V gives CDR1 MGHRA, CDR2 YSYEKL. Trimming shortened V by 1 base and J by 11 bases, and 15 bases separated the two germline ends. This chain's CDR3 is CASSQVQGGIFQYF. CDR3 sequence (DNA): TGCGCCAGCAGCCAAGTTCAGGGGGGTATATTTCAGTACTTC.

The rearrangement joins TRBV15 to TRBJ2-7; D remains unclear. This CDR3 has 13 amino acids. With 1 base removed from V and 4 bases from J, the gap between germline ends came to 8 bases. CDR1 and CDR2 (germline): LNHNV, YYDKDF (reference sequence). CDR3 DNA: TGTGCCACCAGCAGAGTCTGTGGGTACGAGCAGTACTTC. Protein product: CATSRVCGYEQYF.

The chain recombines TRBV4-1 with TRBJ2-1, with a tentative D call TRBD1 (6 bases). Germline values: CDR1 MGHRA, CDR2 YSYEKL. Trimming stripped 5 bases from V and 2 bases from J, with 10 bases between. The CDR3 has 14 residues. The CDR3: CASSIRDTYNEQFF. The CDR3 DNA reads TGCGCCAGCAGCATCCGGGACACCTACAATGAGCAGTTCTTC.

The gene calls are TRBV7-2 and TRBJ2-7; possibly TRBD1 or TRBD2 for D (5 bases each). Germline CDR1 reads SGHTA; CDR2 reads FQGNSA. The CDR3 extends over 13 amino acids. Trimming shortened V by 4 bases and J by 3 bases, and 10 bases separated the two germline ends. The CDR3 coding sequence is TGTGCCAGCAGCTGGGGACCCGACTACGAGCAGTACTTC. Encoded protein: CASSWGPDYEQYF.

This sequence joins TRBV20-1 and TRBJ1-5; D is ambiguous. The CDR3 contains 14 residues. V was pared by 1 base and J by 3 bases, with 10 bases between. Germline CDR1 is DFQATT and CDR2 is SNEGSKA (reference sequence). This CDR3 reads CSARASILNQPQHF. In nucleotides, the CDR3 is TGCAGTGCTAGAGCCTCGATACTCAATCAGCCCCAGCATTTT.

This clonotype was seen only a few times. The chain uses TRBV6-5 and TRBJ2-7; D unresolved. CDR1 and CDR2 (germline): MNHEY, SVGAGI. The CDR3 is 16 amino acids. The germline V and J ends were trimmed by 0 bases and 3 bases, with 15 bases remaining between them. The CDR3 sequence: CASSYSIGPRNYEQYF. DNA of the CDR3: TGTGCCAGCAGTTACTCGATTGGGCCGAGAAACTACGAGCAGTACTTC.

V is TRBV27 and J is TRBJ2-4, with unresolved D. The DNA matches TRBJ2-7 better at its end, which makes the J call doubtful. The CDR3 runs to 14 residues. The germline V gene has CDR1 MNHEY and CDR2 SMNVEV (reference sequence). The CDR3 reads CASSPTRVSYEQYF. In DNA form, the CDR3 reads TGTGCCAGCAGTCCTACAAGGGTCTCCTACGAGCAGTACTTC.

This chain links TRBV6-1 with TRBJ2-3; TRBD2 agrees at 10 bases. CDR1 and CDR2 (germline): MNHNS, SASEGT. The CDR3 is made up of 15 amino acids. V shed 3 bases, J shed 9 bases, and the junction held 9 bases outside the gene matches. The CDR3 DNA reads as TGTGCCAGCAGTGAGGGTAGCGGGGGGACTAGCACGCAGTATTTT. Amino acid sequence: CASSEGSGGTSTQYF.

This clonotype has only a few counts. V and J are TRBV20-1 and TRBJ2-5, with TRBD2 matching over 12 bases. The germline gives CDR1 DFQATT, CDR2 SNEGSKA (reference sequence). This CDR3 comprises 15 residues. Trimming cost V 1 base and J 5 bases; bases outside gene matches: 5. This chain's CDR3 is CSARGLAGDSETQYF. In DNA, the CDR3 is TGCAGTGCTAGAGGACTAGCGGGGGATTCGGAGACCCAGTACTTC.

A remark on this clonotype: The junction departs from germline at one end; a sequencing error may be responsible. V and J are TRBV4-3 and TRBJ2-7; 8 bases map to TRBD1. CDR1 and CDR2 from the germline V gene are LGHNA and YSLEER. The CDR3 loop spans 14 amino acids. Here the CDR3 DNA reads TGCGCCAGCAGCCAAGAGACAGGGGTCTACGGGCAGTACTTC. Translation gives CASSQETGVYGQYF.